This is a list of T cell receptor beta chains from one sample in a study of T cell responses to AZD1222 COVID-19 vaccine. Profiling relied on immunoSEQ multiplex PCR, and the TCRdb table lists in-frame clones only, not all of them. This table has 100,000 to 150,000 clones, about 92% appearing once. The input for sequencing was peripheral blood, taken 28 days after the second AZD1222 dose. These receptors originate from an adult who received the AZD1222 COVID-19 vaccine. Both conserved end residues are part of each CDR3. The order of the fields is J gene, D gene, clone size, V gene, CDR3 DNA, CDR3 protein. A D gene is named only where the DNA matches it firmly. Some rows mark clone size as missing; the rest say once, few, many or name a class of expanded clone.

J gene: TRBJ1-2; D gene: -; clone size: -; V gene: TRBV23-1; CDR3 DNA: TGCGCCAGCAGTCACAGACCCCCGGACACCGACTATGGCTACACCTTC; CDR3 protein: CASSHRPPDTDYGYTF
J gene: TRBJ2-1; D gene: -; clone size: -; V gene: TRBV30; CDR3 DNA: TGTGCCTGTATGACGGTCTCCTACAATGAGCAGTTCTTC; CDR3 protein: CACMTVSYNEQFF
J gene: TRBJ2-7; D gene: -; clone size: -; V gene: TRBV27; CDR3 DNA: TGTGCCAGCAGGGACAGAAACTATGGGGGGGGCGAGCAGTACTTC; CDR3 protein: CASRDRNYGGGEQYF
J gene: TRBJ1-1; D gene: -; clone size: once; V gene: TRBV10-3; CDR3 DNA: TGTGCCATCAGTGAGTTGACGGAGAACACTGAAGCTTTCTTT; CDR3 protein: CAISELTENTEAFF
J gene: TRBJ2-1; D gene: -; clone size: -; V gene: TRBV5-1; CDR3 DNA: TGCGCCAGCAGCTTGGCAGCCGGGGGTTCCTCCTACAATGAGCAGTTCTTC; CDR3 protein: CASSLAAGGSSYNEQFF
J gene: TRBJ2-3; D gene: -; clone size: -; V gene: TRBV21-1; CDR3 DNA: TGTGCCAGCAGCAAAGAGAGAGACTGCACAGATACGCAGTATTTT; CDR3 protein: CASSKERDCTDTQYF
J gene: TRBJ2-2; D gene: -; clone size: -; V gene: TRBV25-1; CDR3 DNA: TGTGCCAGCAGTGAAGGGTGGAGGGACACCGGGGAGCTGTTTTTT; CDR3 protein: CASSEGWRDTGELFF
J gene: TRBJ1-1; D gene: -; clone size: once; V gene: TRBV4-3; CDR3 DNA: TGCGCCAGCAGCCAAGATAGAGGATACACTGAAGCTTTCTTT; CDR3 protein: CASSQDRGYTEAFF
J gene: TRBJ2-2; D gene: -; clone size: -; V gene: TRBV7-2; CDR3 DNA: TGTGCCAGCAGCTTAGTGGATGGGCAGGGGCCCCCCACCGGGGAGCTGTTTTTT; CDR3 protein: CASSLVDGQGPPTGELFF
J gene: TRBJ2-1; D gene: TRBD2; clone size: -; V gene: TRBV7-2; CDR3 DNA: TGTGCCAGCAGCCAGACTAGCGGGAGAGGCGGTTACAATGAGCAGTTCTTC; CDR3 protein: CASSQTSGRGGYNEQFF
J gene: TRBJ1-2; D gene: -; clone size: -; V gene: TRBV7-2; CDR3 DNA: TGTGCCAGCAGCTTAGCTGCGGGGATTAACTATGGCTACACCTTC; CDR3 protein: CASSLAAGINYGYTF
J gene: TRBJ1-2; D gene: -; clone size: -; V gene: TRBV5-6; CDR3 DNA: TGTGCCAGCAGCGGTGCGGGGGAGGGTGGCTACACCTTC; CDR3 protein: CASSGAGEGGYTF
J gene: TRBJ2-7; D gene: -; clone size: -; V gene: TRBV6-2/TRBV6-3; CDR3 DNA: TGTGCCAGCAGTCCCACTCATTCGGGCAACTACGAGCAGTACTTC; CDR3 protein: CASSPTHSGNYEQYF
J gene: TRBJ1-6; D gene: -; clone size: -; V gene: TRBV28; CDR3 DNA: TGTGCCAGCAGCGATAATTCACCCCTCCACTTT; CDR3 protein: CASSDNSPLHF
J gene: TRBJ1-2; D gene: -; clone size: -; V gene: TRBV6-4; CDR3 DNA: TGTGCCACTTTTGGTAACTATGGCTACACCTTC; CDR3 protein: CATFGNYGYTF
J gene: TRBJ1-5; D gene: -; clone size: -; V gene: TRBV10-2; CDR3 DNA: TGCGCCAGCAGTGGGCAAAATCAGCCCCAGCATTTT; CDR3 protein: CASSGQNQPQHF